The 14 T cell receptor beta chains in this list originate from one sample, sequenced in a study of shared clonotypes between healthy human individuals. Method: immunoSEQ multiplex PCR; TCRdb's copy keeps in-frame clones and lacks some. The table includes about 2.4 million clones, more than 85% detected once. Material: naive CD4+ T cells from PBMCs. The subset denotes: CD45RA+ positively selected. The source of these receptors is a man younger than 35 in good health. Some clones in this sample may be carry-over from other donors' samples.

A remark on this clone: A much larger clone is a single base away; this may be a read error. This chain uses TRBV5-5 with TRBJ1-1, with D maybe TRBD1 (6 bases). CDR1 is SGHKS and CDR2 is YYEKEE in the germline V gene (reference sequence). CDR3 size: 13 residues. The V end was cut by 4 bases, the J end by 1 base, with 8 bases between. CDR3 region: CASSVGGNTEAFF. The CDR3 region has the DNA TGTGCCAGCAGCGTAGGGGGGAACACTGAAGCTTTCTTT. The full variable domain, its missing parts supplied by reference TRBV5-5 and TRBJ1-1, is DAGVTQSPTHLIKTRGQQVTLRCSPISGHKSVSWYQQVLGQGPQFIFQYYEKEERGRGNFPDRFSARQFPNYSSELNVNALLLGDSALYLCASSVGGNTEAFFGQGTRLTVV.

This sequence joins TRBV4-1 and TRBJ2-5; 10 positions agree with TRBD2. Germline CDR1 MGHRA, CDR2 YSYEKL. This CDR3 has 16 amino acids. Losses at the gene ends were 4 bases for V and 5 bases for J; bases not matched to a gene: 10. The CDR3 DNA sequence: TGCGCCAGCAGCCCCCATCCTAGCGGGAGTTACGAGACCCAGTACTTC. Residues: CASSPHPSGSYETQYF.

The rearrangement joins TRBV6-6 to TRBJ2-2, with unresolved D. Trimming took off 5 bases at V and 1 base at J, with 8 bases between the two ends. This CDR3 spans 14 amino acids. CDR1 MNHNY and CDR2 SVGAGI come from the germline V gene (reference sequence). CDR3 sequence: CASSTDGNTGELFF. DNA for the CDR3: TGTGCCAGCAGTACGGACGGGAACACCGGGGAGCTGTTTTTT.

The chain combines TRBV6-6 with TRBJ1-2; 7 bases fit TRBD1. CDR1 is MNHNY, CDR2 SVGAGI, per germline (reference sequence). The CDR3 sequence is 15 residues long. Losses at the gene ends were 2 bases for V and 5 bases for J; bases not matched to a gene: 8. The CDR3 coding sequence is TGTGCCAGCAGTTACCCCGGACAGGTTTTATATGGCTACACCTTC. It specifies CASSYPGQVLYGYTF.

This clone has a single count. The chain recombines TRBV7-9 with TRBJ2-1; 8 bases agree with TRBD2. The CDR3 has 16 amino acids. J gave up 4 bases and V 5 bases, and 10 bases lay outside the gene matches. Germline assignment: CDR1 SEHNR and CDR2 FQNEAQ (reference sequence). The CDR3 DNA is TGTGCCAGCAGCCCTCGGGGGGGAGTCGTTTACAATGAGCAGTTCTTC. The encoded protein is CASSPRGGVVYNEQFF.

The gene calls are TRBV7-2 and TRBJ2-2; perhaps TRBD2 as D (5 bases). Trimming stripped 6 bases from V and 3 bases from J, with 14 bases between. The CDR3 runs to 15 residues. Germline loops: CDR1 SGHTA, CDR2 FQGNSA. The CDR3: CASRRALADTGELFF. In DNA, the CDR3 is TGTGCCAGCAGGAGGGCTCTGGCTGACACCGGGGAGCTGTTTTTT. The entire variable domain, with the rest obtained from reference TRBV7-2 and TRBJ2-2, is as follows: GAGVSQSPSNKVTEKGKDVELRCDPISGHTALYWYRQSLGQGLEFLIYFQGNSAPDKSGLPSDRFSAERTGGSVSTLTIQRTQQEDSAVYLCASRRALADTGELFFGEGSRLTVL.

The chain links TRBV6-5 to TRBJ1-3; D is perhaps TRBD1 (5 bases). V was pared by 6 bases and J by 0 bases, with 6 bases between. CDR3 size: 13 residues. Germline V gene data show CDR1 as MNHEY and CDR2 as SVGAGI. CDR3: CASRTASGNTIYF. Written as DNA, the CDR3 is TGTGCCAGCAGGACAGCCTCTGGAAACACCATATATTTT.

A word on this clone: This CDR3 is also generated by other DNA sequences in the sample. CDR3 bases: TGTGCCAGCAGTGAAGGACAGGGGGCTGAAAAACTGTTTTTT. Protein product: CASSEGQGAEKLFF. This sequence joins TRBV6-1 and TRBJ1-4; 10 nucleotides match TRBD1. CDR3 length equals 14 residues. CDR1 is MNHNS and CDR2 is SASEGT in the germline V gene. J was trimmed by 7 bases and V by 1 base; bases with no gene match: 0.

The chain employs TRBV2 and TRBJ2-1; the D gene could be TRBD1 or TRBD2 (5 bases each). The V gene's germline CDR1 is SNHLY and CDR2 FYNNEI. V was clipped by 6 bases and J by 7 bases, with 16 bases between them. The CDR3 is 14 residues long. In DNA form, the CDR3 reads TGTGCCAGCAGCGCCCGACGGGGCCTTAATGAGCAGTTCTTC. Its translation: CASSARRGLNEQFF.

A note on this clone: The sample carries other DNA sequences with the same CDR3. V and J are TRBV7-3 and TRBJ2-1, with D unclear. The CDR3 sequence is 12 residues long. V lost 3 bases and J lost 5, with 5 bases in between. The germline gives CDR1 SGHTA, CDR2 FQGTGA. The chain's CDR3 is CASSLRDNEQFF. DNA for the CDR3: TGTGCCAGCAGCTTGCGAGACAATGAGCAGTTCTTC.

Worth noting for this clone: Other DNA sequences within the sample encode an identical CDR3. This chain joins TRBV2 and TRBJ2-1, with TRBD2 matching 9 bases. The CDR3 is made up of 15 amino acids. V lost 4 bases and J lost 7; bases outside the gene matches: 8. Germline V gene sequence: CDR1 SNHLY, CDR2 FYNNEI. As DNA, the CDR3 is TGTGCCAGCAGTGGGAGTAGCGGGAGCAGGAATGAGCAGTTCTTC. Protein: CASSGSSGSRNEQFF.

This chain links TRBV7-9 with TRBJ1-5; 8 bases map to TRBD1. CDR3 length: 13 residues. In germline, CDR1 is SEHNR, CDR2 FQNEAQ (reference sequence). J gave up 9 bases and V 5 bases, and 6 bases lay outside the gene matches. CDR3 DNA sequence: TGTGCCAGCAGCCCCGGACAGGGCAGGCCCCAGCATTTT. Translated: CASSPGQGRPQHF.

CDR3 coding DNA: TGTGCCAGCGGGGTCCCGGGAGTTAAATCCTACGAGCAGTACTTC. Protein: CASGVPGVKSYEQYF. This chain links TRBV28 with TRBJ2-7; D is possibly TRBD2 (6 bases). Trimming cost V 8 bases and J 1 base, with 18 bases left between them. CDR1 and CDR2 from the germline V gene are MDHEN and SYDVKM. CDR3 size: 15 residues.

The gene calls are TRBV19 and TRBJ2-7; a weak D match, TRBD2 (6 bases). The germline V gene encodes CDR1 LNHDA and CDR2 SQIVND (reference sequence). Trimming stripped 5 bases from V and 3 bases from J, with 17 bases between. This CDR3 contains 15 residues. The CDR3: CASSSGGGIDYEQYF. For the CDR3, the DNA is TGTGCCAGTAGTTCGGGTGGGGGGATCGACTACGAGCAGTACTTC.